This T cell receptor beta chain originates from a study of cytomegalovirus exposure and HLA in healthy donors. General study findings and limits: Later analysis identified around 15,000 TCR beta sequences associated with HLA alleles, using a false discovery rate threshold of 0.05. Roughly even sequencing depth across donors was the assumption behind the presence/absence analyses. In an earlier analysis, most TCR beta V segments were productive about 87% or about 30% of the time.

Germline CDR1 is GTSNPN and CDR2 is SVGIG (reference sequence). The CDR3 sequence is 14 residues long. V lost 1 base, J lost 8 bases, and 14 bases lay in between. About this clone: The antigen is not known.

The PCR was carried out with 60 Vbeta primers and 13 Jbeta primers. Assay: immunoSEQ multiplex PCR; the TCRdb copy retains only in-frame clones and omits some. The repertoire has approximately 85,000 clones, approximately 72% of them found once; the top ten carry roughly 11%. The source material was PBMCs. The clonotype comes from a woman in her thirties or forties in good health and CMV-seropositive. V gene TRBV30 combines with J gene TRBJ1-4, with D tentatively TRBD1 (5 bases). CDR3 bases: TGTGCCTGGAGTGATACCGGGGGAGCAGAAAAACTGTTTTTT. It codes for CAWSDTGGAEKLFF.